The rows below give T cell receptor beta chains drawn from one sample of a study of T cells and Merkel cell carcinoma outcomes. Generated by immunoSEQ multiplex PCR, the TCRdb table keeps only in-frame clones and is missing some. This sample has 9,000 to 15,000 clones; 95% to 96% occur once, and the top ten carry around 1%. Sequencing was carried out using tumor tissue from Merkel cell carcinoma. The receptors derive from a human donor with Merkel cell carcinoma. Each CDR3 is given with its conserved first and last residue. D genes are given only for firm matches. Clone size is not always given. Where it is, it says once, few, many or a class for expanded clones.

j_gene: TRBJ2-7
d_gene: NA
v_gene: TRBV6-5
abundance: NA
CDR3aa: CASSRGYEQYF

j_gene: TRBJ2-5
d_gene: NA
v_gene: TRBV18
abundance: NA
CDR3aa: CASSTSSKETQYF

j_gene: TRBJ2-5
d_gene: NA
v_gene: TRBV4-3
abundance: NA
CDR3aa: CASSQEVWGGSETQYF

j_gene: TRBJ2-7
d_gene: NA
v_gene: TRBV15
abundance: NA
CDR3aa: CATSSLRGPTYEQYF

j_gene: TRBJ2-2
d_gene: TRBD2
v_gene: TRBV28
abundance: NA
CDR3aa: CASRRAGTATGELFF

j_gene: TRBJ1-2
d_gene: TRBD1
v_gene: TRBV18
abundance: NA
CDR3aa: CASSPGQGNYGYTF

j_gene: TRBJ1-1
d_gene: TRBD1
v_gene: TRBV27
abundance: NA
CDR3aa: CASSLGDRGNTEAFF

j_gene: TRBJ2-1
d_gene: TRBD1
v_gene: TRBV7-2
abundance: NA
CDR3aa: CASSPDRGNEQFF

j_gene: TRBJ1-1
d_gene: TRBD1
v_gene: TRBV6-5
abundance: once
CDR3aa: CASRRIQGAEAFF

j_gene: TRBJ2-7
d_gene: TRBD2
v_gene: TRBV5-1
abundance: NA
CDR3aa: CASSLEGLAGGQDEQYF

j_gene: TRBJ2-2
d_gene: NA
v_gene: TRBV4-2
abundance: NA
CDR3aa: CASSQAPANTGELFF

j_gene: TRBJ2-4
d_gene: NA
v_gene: TRBV19
abundance: NA
CDR3aa: CASSIGRSIDIQYF

j_gene: TRBJ1-1
d_gene: NA
v_gene: TRBV7-2
abundance: NA
CDR3aa: CASSLDVTAAFF

j_gene: TRBJ1-2
d_gene: TRBD1
v_gene: TRBV29-1
abundance: NA
CDR3aa: CSVEGQDLYGYTF

j_gene: TRBJ2-2
d_gene: NA
v_gene: TRBV5-8
abundance: NA
CDR3aa: CAINRRGTGELFF